Listed here is a single T cell receptor beta chain. Its antigen is still unknown. The sample is drawn from a study of cytomegalovirus exposure and HLA in healthy donors. Amplification used 60 Vbeta primers and 13 Jbeta primers. Sequencing was performed with immunoSEQ multiplex PCR; in TCRdb, only in-frame clones are kept and a portion is missing. The sample shows some 81,000 clones, around 70% of them seen only once. The V segment lost 3 bases and the J segment 4 bases; nucleotides outside the gene matches: 15. Germline CDR1 and CDR2: SQVTM and ANQGSEA. CDR3 length: 17 residues. Those who donated were healthy bone marrow donors. General observations from the study: In a later analysis, compared with equally common non-associated chains, HLA-associated beta chains were more expanded. Later findings reportedly placed an Asian-associated ancestry cluster below the approximately 670-donor mean for N-insertions. A prior analysis recorded that most TCR beta V segments were productive about 87% or about 30% of the time.

The chain recombines TRBV29-1 with TRBJ2-7; 10 nucleotides line up with TRBD1. Sequenced input: PBMCs. This clonotype was obtained from a woman aged 40-49 years in good health and CMV-seropositive. CDR3 region: CSVETLNIDRGRYEQYF. The CDR3 region has the DNA TGCAGCGTTGAGACCCTTAATATCGACAGGGGGCGATACGAGCAGTACTTC.